Below, one TCR beta chain is given with its context. This record belongs to a study of cytomegalovirus exposure and HLA in healthy donors. The study ran its PCR with 60 Vbeta and 13 Jbeta primers. The repertoire was sequenced with immunoSEQ multiplex PCR; TCRdb's copy has only in-frame clones and lacks some. The sample contains about 180,000 clones, 60% to 85% of which appear only once. This TCR was sampled from a man aged 40-49 years in good health and CMV-seronegative. The sequenced sample consisted of PBMCs.

Written as DNA, the CDR3 is TGTGCCAGCAGCTTAGAAGGACAGGGGCCTGAAGCTTTCTTT. This gives the protein CASSLEGQGPEAFF. The V gene is TRBV7-9, the J gene TRBJ1-1, with TRBD1 matching over 9 bases. CDR1 SEHNR and CDR2 FQNEAQ come from the germline V gene (reference sequence). J was trimmed by 6 bases and V by 1 base; bases with no gene match: 3. The CDR3 runs to 14 residues.